The clone carrying this T cell receptor beta chain was recorded a few times. This sample is part of a study of post-analysis software for immune sequencing data. cDNA libraries for TCR beta contained unique molecular identifiers. A single record per CDR3 protein comes from TCRdb applying MiXCR to the PCR reads. The sample records roughly 160,000 distinct CDR3 sequences, 35% to 40% being singletons. The material was blood, obtained after autologous hematopoietic stem cell transplantation. The sequence derives from a girl between 5 and 17 years old with multiple sclerosis.

The chain's CDR3 is CSARDLRETNTGELFF. The CDR3 bases are TGCAGTGCTAGAGATTTGCGGGAAACGAACACCGGGGAGCTGTTTTTT. The V and J genes are TRBV20-1 and TRBJ2-2, with a possible D match to TRBD2 (6 bases). Germline CDR1 and CDR2: DFQATT and SNEGSKA (reference sequence). This CDR3 has 16 residues. Trimming pared 0 bases from V and 0 bases from J, leaving 11 bases between.